The present TCR beta chain was sequenced within a study of technical replicates of blood from a few donors. The CDR3 consists of 11 residues. Trimming cost V 2 bases and J 13 bases; bases outside gene matches: 4. Germline values: CDR1 SQVTM, CDR2 ANQGSEA. Assay used: immunoSEQ multiplex PCR; TCRdb lists only in-frame clones, some missing. This table holds tens of thousands of clones, roughly 95% found once. Sequencing was done on a sample of T cells isolated from PBMCs. This TCR came from a human donor in good health. The chain couples TRBV29-1 to TRBJ1-5; 8 positions match TRBD1. The DNA for the CDR3 is TGCAGCGTTGAAACAGGGGGTTTGCAGCATTTT. Translation gives CSVETGGLQHF.